This record looks at one TCR beta chain sequence and its context. The antigen it recognizes is unknown. Per-base quality was not reported, and no clone a single base away is much larger than it. V sheds 10 bases and J sheds 6 bases, leaving 15 bases between their ends. The germline V gene specifies MNHNS as CDR1 and SASEGT as CDR2. Counted from cysteine to phenylalanine, this CDR3 has 13 amino acids. The read is trimmed to its CDR3 DNA, 39 bases read in frame from base 1. The data were obtained in a study of T-cell memory formation after mild COVID-19 (dated by TCRdb to the early 2020s). A note on the overall study: Most TCR sequence clusters were specific to one of the two donors. T-cell clones expanding and contracting after mild COVID-19 in a couple of donors were tracked by longitudinal TCRalpha and TCRbeta repertoire sequencing. Two young, previously healthy adult volunteers, one female and one male, were included in the cohort. Points the paper makes about the study in general: Clones that contracted from day 15 to 85 showed balanced CD4/CD8 phenotypes, whereas a second wave of clones that expanded from day 15 to 37 leaned towards CD4+. The detection of some responding clones in pre-infection memory suggests that pre-existing cross-reactive memory T cells joined the SARS-CoV-2 response. Whether the second-wave clones peaking on day 37 were SARS-CoV-2 specific was not confirmed. The study covered only two mild cases, and larger cohorts including severe cases with pre-infection samples were considered necessary. Contracting CD4+ clones were located mainly in the CM and EM memory subsets, whereas CD8+ clones were found to be enriched in EMRA.

The sequencer listed for this sample is Illumina NovaSeq 6000. TCRalpha and TCRbeta cDNA libraries were constructed by 5'RACE with constant-segment primers, with sample barcodes and unique molecular identifiers being introduced. RNA was extracted from every sample with Trizol reagent. Library amplification was performed in two PCR steps, and a second sample barcode and Illumina TruSeq adapters were introduced in the second step. Libraries were sequenced on an Illumina NovaSeq with 2 x 150 bp paired-end reads. The paper's data handling went like this. Reads were demultiplexed and collapsed into UMI-guided consensus sequences with migec v1.2.7. With mixcr v2.1.11, UMI consensuses were aligned to TRA and TRB V and J templates and assembled into clonotypes. A clonotype was counted as expanded or contracted only when both edgeR and NoisET called the clonotype significant, with the noise models trained on biological replicates. For edgeR calls, a false discovery rate-adjusted p below 0.01 and a log2 fold-change threshold of 1 were applied. As an exploratory analysis of dynamics, max-normalized trajectories of the 1000 most abundant clonotypes were examined by PCA with hierarchical clustering. The CD4 or CD8 phenotype of responding clones was assigned using the separately sequenced CD4+ and CD8+ repertoires. In TCRdb, the public reads were trimmed at Q25 with fastp and aligned with MiXCR, with productive beta chains retained. CDR3 protein duplicates are merged, each entry listing the most common genes and DNA. The V and J calls come from TCRdb's annotation, not from the publication. The sample contains approximately 410,000 distinct CDR3 sequences, less than 25% of them found a single time. Over 10% of the sample comes from the top ten.

Ficoll-Paque density gradient centrifugation was used to isolate PBMCs. The V and J genes are TRBV6-1 and TRBJ2-2, with no confident D gene call. The source of this sequence is an adult woman who had mild COVID-19 (a few samples of this study predate the infection). The sample titles of this study are shuffled in the database, so cell type and time point are left out; the donor was told from shared clones. Sequencing input: PBMCs or a T cell subset sorted from them (not recorded which). The DNA reads as follows: TGTGCCACCCTCCGGCTAGAGGCCGGGGAGCTGTTTTTT. This yields the protein CATLRLEAGELFF.